The source of this TCR beta chain is a study of blood T cell repertoires in COVID-19. The wider study: Collection of acute and convalescent COVID-19 samples took place in the United States, Italy and Spain. The analysed material was cDNA or gDNA that came from T cells, B-cell-depleted T cells, or PBMCs.

This clone was recorded only once. Some clones are missing from TCRdb's copy, which holds only in-frame ones; the method was immunoSEQ multiplex PCR. The sample yields a few hundred thousand clones, approximately 81% seen once. The sequence derives from a woman between 18 and 29 years old with acute or convalescent COVID-19. Sequencing was done on a sample of peripheral blood.

Here the CDR3 DNA reads TGTGCCAGCAGTTTAACAGGGTGGGGCACTGAAGCTTTCTTT. It yields the protein CASSLTGWGTEAFF. The rearrangement uses TRBV6-2 or TRBV6-3 and TRBJ1-1; a weak D match, TRBD1 (6 bases). V lost 4 bases, J lost 4 bases, and 13 bases lay in between. CDR1 is MNHEY and CDR2 is SVGEGT in the germline V gene. This CDR3 is 14 amino acids long.